This T cell receptor beta chain was sequenced during a study of OX40 agonist ivuxolimab in advanced cancers. Study-level information: The mean age was roughly 60 years, ranging from 23 to 79, with less than 90% of participants male. Of the participants, under 50% had some prior anti-PD-1, anti-PD-L1 or anti-CTLA-4 therapy, which was allowed.

This CDR3 spans 14 amino acids. Trimming took 4 bases from V and 5 from J, leaving 13 bases between them. The germline V gene encodes CDR1 SGHDN and CDR2 FVKESK. Only in-frame clones appear in the TCRdb table, and some are missing; sequencing was by immunoSEQ multiplex PCR. The data hold 55,000 to 60,000 clones, with around 81% observed a single time. Here the sequenced sample was CD4+ or CD8+ T cells sorted from blood, taken in a trial of the OX40 agonist ivuxolimab. This receptor was obtained from an adult with an advanced solid tumor such as melanoma, head and neck, liver or kidney cancer. The chain joins TRBV14 to TRBJ2-3; D is uncertain. The CDR3 loop is CASSRGGFKDTQYF. CDR3 bases: TGTGCCAGCAGCCGAGGTGGTTTTAAAGATACGCAGTATTTT. The whole variable domain, remainder taken from reference TRBV14 and TRBJ2-3, is EAGVTQFPSHSVIEKGQTVTLRCDPISGHDNLYWYRRVMGKEIKFLLHFVKESKQDESGMPNNRFLAERTGGTYSTLKVQPAELEDSGVYFCASSRGGFKDTQYFGPGTRLTVL.